This passage covers 10 T cell receptor beta chains from one sample sequenced in a study of blood T cell repertoires in COVID-19. Sequenced by immunoSEQ multiplex PCR; TCRdb stores in-frame clones only, minus some. The sample lists 400,000 to 450,000 clones, roughly 89% occurring once. Material for sequencing was peripheral blood. Receptors originate from a woman aged 30 to 39 with active or convalescent COVID-19.

The chain couples TRBV5-6 to TRBJ1-2; maybe TRBD1 (5 bases). CDR3 length: 14 residues. Trimming left V 4 bases short and J 5 bases short, with 15 bases between. The germline gives CDR1 SGHDT, CDR2 YYEEEE. As DNA, the CDR3 is TGTGCCAGCAGCCCAGGGTGGCCCTATTATGGCTACACCTTC. The encoded protein is CASSPGWPYYGYTF.

Remarks on this clone: This sample also contains other DNA sequences that code for the same CDR3. The chain joins TRBV4-1 to TRBJ2-7; 9 bases are a match to TRBD1. Trimming removed 3 bases from V and 3 bases from J; junction bases left unmatched: 6. Germline V gene data show CDR1 as MGHRA and CDR2 as YSYEKL. The CDR3 is 15 residues long. CDR3 bases: TGCGCCAGCAGCCAGGCCGGGACAGGGTTCTACGAGCAGTACTTC. Its translation: CASSQAGTGFYEQYF.

The chain recombines TRBV2 with TRBJ1-5, with a possible D match to TRBD1 (5 bases). Trimming cost V 4 bases and J 0 bases, with 10 bases left between them. This CDR3 has 15 residues. Germline V CDR1 and CDR2: SNHLY, FYNNEI. The CDR3 here is CASSGGEYSNQPQHF. CDR3 DNA sequence: TGTGCCAGCAGTGGGGGGGAGTATAGCAATCAGCCCCAGCATTTT.

The genes are TRBV30 and TRBJ1-3; TRBD1 is a possible D gene (6 bases). V gave up 4 bases and J gave up 3 bases, with 10 bases separating them. CDR3 size: 13 residues. Germline V gene sequence: CDR1 GTSNPN, CDR2 SVGIG (reference sequence). The CDR3 region has the DNA TGTGCCTGGACGGACAGCAATGGAAACACCATATATTTT. Translating gives CAWTDSNGNTIYF.

J is TRBJ1-2 and V is TRBV5-6, with 7 bases lining up with TRBD1. The CDR3 loop spans 16 amino acids. V shed 4 bases and J 4 bases; nucleotides not matched to a gene: 13. Germline CDR1 SGHDT, CDR2 YYEEEE. The CDR3 here is CASSLQRDSFLYGYTF. The CDR3 coding sequence is TGTGCCAGCAGCCTACAAAGGGACAGCTTCCTCTATGGCTACACCTTC.

This chain links TRBV2 with TRBJ1-2; 7 nucleotides agree with TRBD1. In germline, CDR1 is SNHLY, CDR2 FYNNEI. This CDR3 is 14 amino acids long. The ends lost 6 bases at V and 1 base at J; junction bases unmatched: 5. The CDR3: CASRTGDFNYGYTF. Written as DNA, the CDR3 is TGTGCCAGCAGAACAGGGGACTTTAACTATGGCTACACCTTC.

CDR3 DNA sequence: TGTGCCAGCAGCCCCGACAGTACCTACGAGCAGTACTTC. The encoded protein is CASSPDSTYEQYF. This sequence joins TRBV13 and TRBJ2-7; D may be TRBD1 (5 bases). Between the trimmed V and J ends, which lost 5 bases and 2 bases, there was a span of 10 bases. Germline V lookup: CDR1 PRHDT, CDR2 FYEKMQ (reference sequence). The CDR3 is 13 amino acids.

This sequence joins TRBV2 and TRBJ2-7; the D gene is possibly TRBD1 (6 bases). Looked up from germline, CDR1 is SNHLY and CDR2 is FYNNEI. V gave up 3 bases and J gave up 5 bases, with 17 bases separating them. The CDR3 totals 15 residues. Here the CDR3 DNA reads TGTGCCAGCAGTGATTTGGGGGCAGGAGCCCACGAGCAGTACTTC. Its translation: CASSDLGAGAHEQYF.

The table lists this clone with a count of one. The chain couples TRBV2 to TRBJ2-5, with 9 bases aligning to TRBD1. The CDR3 extends over 14 amino acids. CDR1 and CDR2 from the germline V gene are SNHLY and FYNNEI. The junction had 9 bases not matched to a gene; V was cut back by 8 bases and J by 5 bases. Here the CDR3 DNA reads TGTGCCAGCTCGATGGGACAGGGACGCGAGACCCAGTACTTC. This translates into CASSMGQGRETQYF.

V gene TRBV27 combines with J gene TRBJ1-4; 10 bases map to TRBD1. The CDR3 extends over 15 amino acids. Germline values: CDR1 MNHEY, CDR2 SMNVEV (reference sequence). The V gene end was trimmed by 7 bases and the J gene end by 8 bases; junction bases not matched to a gene: 10. CDR3: CASTKTGGMGEKLFF. CDR3 DNA: TGTGCCAGCACCAAGACAGGGGGCATGGGCGAAAAACTGTTTTTT.